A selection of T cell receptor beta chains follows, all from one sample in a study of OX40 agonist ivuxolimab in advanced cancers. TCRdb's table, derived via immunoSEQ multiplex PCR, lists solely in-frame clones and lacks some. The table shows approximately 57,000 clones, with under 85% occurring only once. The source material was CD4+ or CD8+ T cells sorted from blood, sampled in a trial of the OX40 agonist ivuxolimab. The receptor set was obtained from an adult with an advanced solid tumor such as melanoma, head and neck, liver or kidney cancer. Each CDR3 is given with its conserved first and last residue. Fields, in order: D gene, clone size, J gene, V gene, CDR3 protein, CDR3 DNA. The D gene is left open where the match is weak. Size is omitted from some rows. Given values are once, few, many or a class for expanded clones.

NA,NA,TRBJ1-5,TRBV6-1,CASSDQYTRNQPQHF,TGTGCCAGCAGTGACCAATATACACGCAATCAGCCCCAGCATTTT
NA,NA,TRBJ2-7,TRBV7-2,CASSTMGLYEQYF,TGTGCCAGCAGCACCATGGGCTTGTACGAGCAGTACTTC
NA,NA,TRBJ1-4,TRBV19,CASSIGKGPNEKLFF,TGTGCCAGTAGTATTGGGAAGGGGCCTAATGAAAAACTGTTTTTT
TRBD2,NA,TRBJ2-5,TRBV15,CATLAGGPGETQYF,TGTGCCACACTAGCGGGAGGGCCAGGGGAGACCCAGTACTTC
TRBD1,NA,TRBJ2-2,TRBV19,CASSIQDRRGTGELFF,TGTGCCAGTAGTATTCAGGACAGGAGAGGCACCGGGGAGCTGTTTTTT
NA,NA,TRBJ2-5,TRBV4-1,CASSQDGRSMGETQYF,TGCGCCAGCAGCCAAGACGGTCGCTCCATGGGGGAGACCCAGTACTTC
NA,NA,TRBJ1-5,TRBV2,CASSVMGGWQPQHF,TGTGCCAGCAGTGTTATGGGAGGATGGCAGCCCCAGCATTTT
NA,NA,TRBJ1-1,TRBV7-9,CASSPRDSLNTEAFF,TGTGCCAGCAGCCCCCGGGACTCCCTGAACACTGAAGCTTTCTTT
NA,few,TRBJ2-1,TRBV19,CASSTQVGGGNEQFF,TGTGCCAGTAGTACCCAGGTCGGGGGTGGGAATGAGCAGTTCTTC
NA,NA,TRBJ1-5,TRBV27,CASGSRHNQPQHF,TGTGCCAGCGGGTCTAGGCATAACCAGCCCCAGCATTTT
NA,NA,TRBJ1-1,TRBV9,CASSVITGNTEAFF,TGTGCCAGCAGCGTAATCACGGGGAACACTGAAGCTTTCTTT
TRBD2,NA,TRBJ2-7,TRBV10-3,CAISGTSGYYEQYF,TGTGCCATCAGTGGGACTAGCGGGTACTACGAGCAGTACTTC
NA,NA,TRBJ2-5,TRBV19,CASSRVVSPPETQYF,TGTGCCAGTAGTAGGGTGGTGAGCCCGCCCGAGACCCAGTACTTC
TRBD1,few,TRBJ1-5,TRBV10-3,CAISGTGPHQPQHF,TGTGCCATCAGTGGGACAGGGCCCCATCAGCCCCAGCATTTT
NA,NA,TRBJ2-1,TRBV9,CASSVAPHLDEQFF,TGTGCCAGCAGCGTAGCCCCACATCTGGATGAGCAGTTCTTC
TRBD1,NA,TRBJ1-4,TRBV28,CASRTGGEKLFF,TGTGCCAGCAGGACAGGGGGGGAAAAACTGTTTTTT
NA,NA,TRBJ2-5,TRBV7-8,CASSRFGPQETQYF,TGTGCCAGCAGCAGGTTCGGACCTCAAGAGACCCAGTACTTC
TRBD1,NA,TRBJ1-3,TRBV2,CASSVSGTGISGNTIYF,TGTGCCAGCAGTGTATCCGGGACAGGGATCTCTGGAAACACCATATATTTT
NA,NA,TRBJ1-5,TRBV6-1,CASRGAFSNQPQHF,TGTGCCAGCAGGGGGGCATTCAGCAATCAGCCCCAGCATTTT
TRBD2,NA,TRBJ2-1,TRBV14,CASRVSGSRDNEQFF,TGTGCCAGCAGGGTAAGCGGGAGCCGGGACAATGAGCAGTTCTTC
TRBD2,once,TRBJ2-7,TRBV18,CASSPLAGSYEQYF,TGTGCCAGCTCACCTCTAGCGGGCTCCTACGAGCAGTACTTC
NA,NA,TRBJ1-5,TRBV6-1,CASSEGRRIGPQHF,TGTGCCAGCAGTGAGGGACGGCGGATTGGGCCCCAGCATTTT